Reported below is one T cell receptor beta chain. TCRdb's table, derived via immunoSEQ multiplex PCR, lists solely in-frame clones and lacks some. The table records 110,000 to 150,000 clones, roughly 89% of them present only once. The data are from a study of blood T cell repertoires in COVID-19. Study as a whole: Samples representing acute and convalescent COVID-19 were sourced from the United States, Italy and Spain. Sample material is recorded as cDNA or gDNA derived from T cells, B-cell-depleted T cells, or PBMCs.

The TCR was taken from a man between 60 and 70 years old with active or convalescent COVID-19. Input material: peripheral blood.

As DNA, the CDR3 is TGTGCCAGCAGCACGGGAGGTAGCAATCAGCCCCAGCATTTT. This gives the protein CASSTGGSNQPQHF. The chain is built from TRBV7-2 and TRBJ1-5; no clear D. In germline, CDR1 is SGHTA, CDR2 FQGNSA. CDR3 length equals 14 residues. Trimming cost V 5 bases and J 0 bases, with 8 bases left between them.